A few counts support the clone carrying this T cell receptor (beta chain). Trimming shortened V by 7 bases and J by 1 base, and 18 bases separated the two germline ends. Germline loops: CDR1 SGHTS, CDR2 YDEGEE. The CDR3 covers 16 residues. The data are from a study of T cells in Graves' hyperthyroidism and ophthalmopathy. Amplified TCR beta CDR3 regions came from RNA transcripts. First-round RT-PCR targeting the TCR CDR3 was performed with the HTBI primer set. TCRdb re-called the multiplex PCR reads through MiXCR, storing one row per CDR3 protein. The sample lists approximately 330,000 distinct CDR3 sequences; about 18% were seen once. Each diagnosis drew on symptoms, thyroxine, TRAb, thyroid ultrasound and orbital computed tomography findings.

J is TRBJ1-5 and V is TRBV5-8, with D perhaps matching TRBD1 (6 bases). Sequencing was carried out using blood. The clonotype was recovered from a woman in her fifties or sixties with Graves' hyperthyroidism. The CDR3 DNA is TGTGCCAGCGGCCCGTTTTTTGGGACAAGCAATCAGCCCCAGCATTTT. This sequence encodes CASGPFFGTSNQPQHF.